This T cell receptor (beta chain) was identified in a study of glioma-infiltrating T cells. Study-wide findings and caveats: Non-neoplastic patients had below-expected tissue-blood divergence, while all gliomas exceeded expectation. Only very few CDR3 sequences appeared in both tissue and blood.

CDR3 length: 13 amino acids. In germline, CDR1 is DFQATT, CDR2 SNEGSKA (reference sequence). Amplification of TCR alpha and beta CDR3 regions from RNA used iRepertoire nested multiplex PCR. TCRdb re-called the multiplex PCR reads through MiXCR, storing one row per CDR3 protein. The data show about 130,000 distinct CDR3 sequences, approximately 26% seen once. For this clonotype: Its antigen remains unknown. Possible read error: a much larger clone is one base away.

The rearrangement uses TRBV20-1 and TRBJ2-7; D may correspond to TRBD1 or TRBD2 (5 bases each). Sequencing was done on a sample of glioma tissue, nonneoplastic brain tissue, or PBMCs (not recorded which). This TCR was recovered from a human donor with low-grade glioma or glioblastoma, undergoing nonglioma brain surgery, or in good health (not recorded which). The CDR3 loop is CGPTNEGPYEQYV. The CDR3 DNA reads TGCGGGCCGACGAACGAGGGGCCCTACGAGCAGTACGTC.